Described below is a single T cell receptor (beta chain) sequence and its context. Its cognate antigen has yet to be identified. No much larger clone is present one base from it, and per-base qualities are unavailable. The data are from a study of T cell changes during pregnancy in multiple sclerosis (dated by TCRdb to about 2019). Turning to the overall study: In women with multiple sclerosis, the researchers looked at how the T cell repertoire shifted as pregnancy progressed.

The CDR3 numbers 13 residues from cysteine through phenylalanine. Only the CDR3 DNA stays, 39 bases, in frame from base 1. For this chain, trimming is 6 bases at the V end and 3 bases at the J end, and the number of junction bases without a gene match is 4. In the germline V gene, CDR1 corresponds to MNHNS and CDR2 to SASEGT. The library was built by means of the immunoSEQ multiplex PCR assay. What TCRdb holds here is the immuneACCESS table cut down to in-frame rearrangements. Part of the clones is not present; checked against another copy, under half of the missing clones reflect an unresolved V gene, and the others are unexplained. The sample table records fewer than 55,000 clones; about 91% of these occur just once. The biggest ten clones account for just under 1% of the sample.

Here the sequenced sample was peripheral blood, taken after pregnancy. This TCR came from a female donor with multiple sclerosis, enrolled in a pregnancy study. The V gene is TRBV6-1 and the J gene is TRBJ1-2; a stretch of 7 junction bases matches TRBD1. The encoded CDR3 is CASRRDRDYGYTF. DNA sequence: TGTGCCAGCAGGCGAGACAGGGACTATGGCTACACCTTC.